This passage covers 27 T cell receptor beta chains from one sample sequenced in a study of shared clonotypes between healthy human individuals. Sequencing was performed with immunoSEQ multiplex PCR; in TCRdb, only in-frame clones are kept and a portion is missing. The sample includes about 1.4 million clones, roughly 96% seen only once; the top ten take approximately 1%. The material sequenced was naive CD4+ T cells sorted from blood. The subset denotes: CD45RA+ positively selected. The receptors originated from a man younger than 45 in good health.

V gene TRBV18 combines with J gene TRBJ2-7; TRBD2 aligns across 10 bases. With V trimmed by 2 bases and J by 4 bases, 8 bases remained unmatched. Germline V gives CDR1 KGHSH, CDR2 LQKENI. CDR3 length: 16 amino acids. The CDR3 is CASSPRAGLAVYEQYF. The CDR3 nucleotides read TGTGCCAGCTCACCAAGGGCCGGACTAGCGGTTTACGAGCAGTACTTC.

The chain couples TRBV4-1 to TRBJ2-7; 9 bases are a match to TRBD1. Germline loops: CDR1 MGHRA, CDR2 YSYEKL. Trimming took 2 bases from V and 3 from J; bases not matched to a gene: 14. The length of the CDR3 is 18 residues. The CDR3 DNA reads TGCGCCAGCAGCCAATTTTTGGGACAGGGTATCGGTGTCTACGAGCAGTACTTC. This translates into CASSQFLGQGIGVYEQYF.

J is TRBJ2-1 and V is TRBV19, with D tentatively TRBD1 or TRBD2 (5 bases each). Germline CDR1 and CDR2: LNHDA and SQIVND (reference sequence). The CDR3 runs to 15 residues. V gave up 6 bases and J gave up 0 bases, with 12 bases separating them. CDR3 coding DNA: TGTGCCAGTAGGGCCGCAGGGAGCTCCTACAATGAGCAGTTCTTC. This sequence encodes CASRAAGSSYNEQFF.

This chain links TRBV29-1 with TRBJ2-3; D not resolved. Trimming removed 1 base at V and 0 bases at J, with 11 bases between. The CDR3 covers 15 residues. From germline, CDR1 is SQVTM and CDR2 ANQGSEA. The CDR3 loop is CSVEGSLTSTDTQYF. The CDR3 DNA is TGCAGCGTTGAAGGATCACTAACTAGCACAGATACGCAGTATTTT.

This chain links TRBV5-6 with TRBJ2-7; 7 bases map to TRBD1. The CDR3 is 15 residues long. Germline assignment: CDR1 SGHDT and CDR2 YYEEEE. V lost 0 bases, J lost 7 bases, and 10 bases stayed unmatched. CDR3 bases: TGTGCCAGCAGCTTGGCCGGGACAGCTCTGGTGGAGCAGTACTTC. The encoded protein is CASSLAGTALVEQYF.

The chain has TRBV27 and TRBJ1-5; D is unresolved. From germline, CDR1 is MNHEY and CDR2 SMNVEV (reference sequence). The CDR3 consists of 15 residues. Trimming took off 2 bases at V and 0 bases at J, with 8 bases between the two ends. The CDR3 nucleotides are TGTGCCAGCAGTTTAAGGCCTCATAGCAATCAGCCCCAGCATTTT. Amino acid sequence: CASSLRPHSNQPQHF.

The CDR3 nucleotides are TGTGCCAGCAAGACCGATGCTAGCACCGGGGAGCTGTTTTTT. Residues: CASKTDASTGELFF. The genes are TRBV2 and TRBJ2-2, with D unclear. The germline CDR1 and CDR2 sequences are SNHLY and FYNNEI. The CDR3 length is 14 residues. V lost 7 bases and J 4 bases, leaving 13 bases between the germline ends.

A word on this clone: This sample also contains other DNA sequences that code for the same CDR3. The chain links TRBV2 to TRBJ1-1, with TRBD1 as a possible D gene (5 bases). The CDR3 is 14 amino acids. V was trimmed by 0 bases and J by 5 bases, leaving 10 bases between them. Per germline, CDR1 SNHLY and CDR2 FYNNEI. The CDR3, as DNA: TGTGCCAGCAGTGAAGCGCTTCGGGGGACTGAAGCTTTCTTT. Translated, it gives CASSEALRGTEAFF.

The chain links TRBV28 to TRBJ1-2; D not resolved. Trimming took 5 bases from V and 5 from J, leaving 18 bases between them. The germline V gene encodes CDR1 MDHEN and CDR2 SYDVKM. The CDR3 contains 15 residues. This CDR3 reads CASSPSTQLRYGYTF. CDR3 nucleotide sequence: TGTGCCAGCAGTCCTTCGACCCAGCTGCGGTATGGCTACACCTTC.

The chain recombines TRBV9 with TRBJ2-1, with 8 bases lining up with TRBD2. The trim removed 3 bases at V and 0 bases at J, leaving 5 bases unmatched. This CDR3 has 16 residues. The germline V gene has CDR1 SGDLS and CDR2 YYNGEE. The CDR3 bases are TGTGCCAGCAGCGCACTAGCGGTAAGCTCCTACAATGAGCAGTTCTTC. This sequence encodes CASSALAVSSYNEQFF. Looking up the rest from reference TRBV9 and TRBJ2-1 gives the full variable domain: DSGVTQTPKHLITATGQRVTLRCSPRSGDLSVYWYQQSLDQGLQFLIQYYNGEERAKGNILERFSAQQFPDLHSELNLSSLELGDSALYFCASSALAVSSYNEQFFGPGTRLTVL.

The chain is built from TRBV21-1 and TRBJ1-1. TRBV21-1 is described as a pseudogene. The CDR3 has 12 amino acids. In DNA, the CDR3 is TGTGCCAGCAGCAACCACGGGGCTGAAGCTTTCTTT. Protein sequence: CASSNHGAEAFF.

This rearrangement joins TRBV18 to TRBJ2-3, with TRBD2 as a possible D gene (6 bases). The length of the CDR3 is 16 residues. CDR1 is KGHSH, CDR2 LQKENI, per germline. V was pared by 3 bases and J by 0 bases, with 13 bases between. The CDR3 DNA reads TGTGCCAGCTCACCCAGCGGCGGGATAAGCACAGATACGCAGTATTTT. Amino acids: CASSPSGGISTDTQYF. The whole variable domain, remainder taken from reference TRBV18 and TRBJ2-3, is NAGVMQNPRHLVRRRGQEARLRCSPMKGHSHVYWYRQLPEEGLKFMVYLQKENIIDESGMPKERFSAEFPKEGPSILRIQQVVRGDSAAYFCASSPSGGISTDTQYFGPGTRLTVL.

This chain's CDR3 is CASSGSGTEAFF. In DNA, the CDR3 is TGTGCCAGTTCCGGATCGGGCACTGAAGCTTTCTTT. The gene calls are TRBV25-1 and TRBJ1-1; D is unresolved. Trimming took off 9 bases at V and 4 bases at J, with 12 bases between the two ends. From germline, CDR1 is MGHDK and CDR2 SYGVNS. The CDR3 is 12 residues long.

This clone appeared once. V usage is TRBV28 and J usage is TRBJ2-2; 9 bases fit TRBD2. CDR3 length: 16 residues. CDR1 is MDHEN, CDR2 SYDVKM, per germline. With V trimmed by 5 bases and J by 5 bases, 9 bases remained unmatched. The CDR3 region has the DNA TGTGCCAGCAGTCCGTACTCTAGCGGGGTGACCGGGGAGCTGTTTTTT. Its translation is CASSPYSSGVTGELFF. Full variable domain (outside the CDR3, taken from reference TRBV28 and TRBJ2-2): DVKVTQSSRYLVKRTGEKVFLECVQDMDHENMFWYRQDPGLGLRLIYFSYDVKMKEKGDIPEGYSVSREKKERFSLILESASTNQTSMYLCASSPYSSGVTGELFFGEGSRLTVL.

For the CDR3, the DNA is TGTGCCAGCAGCGGCGGACTAGCGGGAAGGGCGGTGGCAACAGATACGCAGTATTTT. Its translation is CASSGGLAGRAVATDTQYF. This sequence joins TRBV5-4 and TRBJ2-3, with 12 bases aligning to TRBD2. V was clipped by 4 bases and J by 3 bases; unmatched bases: 15. Germline lookup yields CDR1 SGHNT and CDR2 YYREEE (reference sequence). CDR3 length: 19 amino acids.

The chain uses TRBV19 and TRBJ2-1; maybe TRBD2 (6 bases). Germline lookup yields CDR1 LNHDA and CDR2 SQIVND (reference sequence). This CDR3 is 11 amino acids long. Trimming stripped 5 bases from V and 11 bases from J, with 10 bases between. CDR3 coding DNA: TGTGCCAGTAGTCCCGGACTACAGCAGTTCTTC. Translated, it gives CASSPGLQQFF.

The chain couples TRBV6-1 to TRBJ2-7; D not certain. Germline V lookup: CDR1 MNHNS, CDR2 SASEGT. With 2 bases removed from V and 6 bases from J, the gap between germline ends came to 14 bases. This CDR3 has 14 amino acids. The CDR3 DNA follows: TGTGCCAGCAGTGAACTTCACCTAGTGGGCGAGCAGTACTTC. It encodes CASSELHLVGEQYF.

The chain combines TRBV15 with TRBJ2-1; D possibly corresponds to TRBD1 (5 bases). Germline CDR1 is LNHNV and CDR2 is YYDKDF (reference sequence). The CDR3 is 15 residues long. V shed 0 bases and J shed 7 bases, with 13 bases lying between them. Written as DNA, the CDR3 is TGTGCCACCAGCAGAGATCGCCGACAGTCGAATGAGCAGTTCTTC. Its protein is CATSRDRRQSNEQFF.

This chain uses TRBV28 with TRBJ2-5; 9 bases agree with TRBD2. The germline V gene has CDR1 MDHEN and CDR2 SYDVKM. The CDR3 loop spans 13 amino acids. V was clipped by 3 bases and J by 9 bases; unmatched bases: 5. CDR3 coding DNA: TGTGCCAGCAGTTTCAGGCGGGAGGGTCCCCAGTACTTC. Translating gives CASSFRREGPQYF.

This chain joins TRBV2 and TRBJ2-2; D perhaps matches TRBD2 (6 bases). The germline V and J ends were trimmed by 7 bases and 4 bases, with 13 bases remaining between them. Germline V lookup: CDR1 SNHLY, CDR2 FYNNEI. This CDR3 spans 14 amino acids. The CDR3 region has the DNA TGTGCCAGCAATCGGGAGATGGGCACCGGGGAGCTGTTTTTT. Protein product: CASNREMGTGELFF. Full variable domain (missing parts from reference TRBV2 and TRBJ2-2): EPEVTQTPSHQVTQMGQEVILRCVPISNHLYFYWYRQILGQKVEFLVSFYNNEISEKSEIFDDQFSVERPDGSNFTLKIRSTKLEDSAMYFCASNREMGTGELFFGEGSRLTVL.

This clone was seen once. V gene TRBV28 combines with J gene TRBJ1-2, with 10 bases aligning to TRBD1. CDR3 size: 16 residues. V shed 7 bases, J shed 3 bases, and the junction held 11 bases outside the gene matches. In germline, CDR1 is MDHEN, CDR2 SYDVKM. For the CDR3, the DNA is TGTGCCAGCACCTCCCTAGGACAGGGGGTTGACTATGGCTACACCTTC. Amino acid sequence: CASTSLGQGVDYGYTF.

In regard to this clone: This sample includes further DNA sequences coding for the same CDR3. The rearrangement links TRBV9 to TRBJ1-4, with D possibly TRBD1 on 5 matching bases. Trimming stripped 3 bases from V and 2 bases from J, with 8 bases between. Germline V gene lookup returns CDR1 SGDLS and CDR2 YYNGEE. The CDR3 contains 14 residues. The CDR3 here is CASSEGATNEKLFF. The CDR3 DNA follows: TGTGCCAGCAGCGAAGGGGCCACTAATGAAAAACTGTTTTTT.

This clone came up once. The rearrangement joins TRBV4-3 to TRBJ2-3; 12 nucleotides align to TRBD2. V dropped 1 base and J dropped 8; count of bases not matched to a gene: 4. Germline CDR1 LGHNA, CDR2 YSLEER. The CDR3 length is 15 residues. The CDR3 DNA sequence: TGCGCCAGCAGCCAAGGGACTAGCGGGAAACCTACGCAGTATTTT. It yields the protein CASSQGTSGKPTQYF.

The V call is TRBV23-1, the J call TRBJ2-7, with TRBD1 identical over 7 bases. TRBV23-1 is filed as an ORF, its function uncertain. V lost 1 base and J lost 3; bases outside the gene matches: 9. The CDR3 contains 16 residues. CDR3 nucleotides: TGCGCCAGCAGTCAATTTCAGGGTCAGGGGGACTACGAGCAGTACTTC. The encoded protein is CASSQFQGQGDYEQYF.

With regard to this clone: The sample carries other DNA sequences with the same CDR3. This chain connects TRBV5-4 to TRBJ2-3; D gene uncertain. Germline V gene lookup returns CDR1 SGHNT and CDR2 YYREEE (reference sequence). Trimming took off 0 bases at V and 0 bases at J, with 5 bases between the two ends. CDR3 length: 14 amino acids. CDR3 residues: CASSLEGSTDTQYF. The CDR3 DNA reads TGTGCCAGCAGCTTGGAGGGAAGCACAGATACGCAGTATTTT.

This chain uses TRBV28 with TRBJ2-1; 12 nucleotides align to TRBD2. With V trimmed by 6 bases and J by 9 bases, 18 bases remained unmatched. CDR1 is MDHEN, CDR2 SYDVKM, per germline. CDR3 length: 18 residues. The CDR3 sequence: CASSPSLIRTSGIFEQFF. Here the CDR3 DNA reads TGTGCCAGCAGCCCTAGTCTCATTCGGACTAGCGGGATATTTGAGCAGTTCTTC.

The chain employs TRBV28 and TRBJ2-7; D may correspond to TRBD1 or TRBD2 (5 bases each). Trimming pared 5 bases from V and 6 bases from J, leaving 14 bases between. Germline values: CDR1 MDHEN, CDR2 SYDVKM. The CDR3 extends over 13 amino acids. Here the CDR3 reads CASSLLGVREQYF. The DNA for the CDR3 is TGTGCCAGCAGTCTCCTGGGGGTGCGCGAGCAGTACTTC.